This entry lists 25 T cell receptor beta chains sequenced from one sample in a study of cytotoxic CD8 clonotypes in ibrutinib-treated CLL (dated by TCRdb to about 2021). The sample's time point label, decoded: more than 10 months on ibrutinib. The library was built by means of the immunoSEQ multiplex PCR assay. TCRdb stores this immuneACCESS table with in-frame sequences only. Part of the clones is absent; in the studies checked, under half of the shortfall reflects unresolved V genes, and no reason is known for the rest. The sample table shows more than 200,000 clones, and about three quarters are seen once. About 6.4% of the sample goes to the ten largest clones. This specimen consisted of PBMCs, obtained after 12 months of ibrutinib treatment. These receptors originate from a human donor with chronic lymphocytic leukemia.

This chain uses TRBV19 with TRBJ1-2; no clear D gene. Germline CDR1 LNHDA, CDR2 SQIVND (reference sequence). CDR3 length equals 15 residues. Between the trimmed V and J ends, which lost 5 bases and 4 bases, there was a span of 17 bases. As DNA, the CDR3 is TGTGCCAGTAGTCACTACGGGAGGAGCATCTATGGCTACACCTTC. It yields the protein CASSHYGRSIYGYTF.

The chain couples TRBV19 to TRBJ2-2; D unresolved. Between the trimmed V and J ends, which lost 3 bases and 6 bases, there was a span of 5 bases. In germline, CDR1 is LNHDA, CDR2 SQIVND (reference sequence). The CDR3 spans 12 residues. The CDR3 loop is CASSISAGELFF. CDR3 nucleotides: TGTGCCAGTAGTATCTCGGCCGGGGAGCTGTTTTTT. The full variable domain, rest sourced from reference TRBV19 and TRBJ2-2, is DGGITQSPKYLFRKEGQNVTLSCEQNLNHDAMYWYRQDPGQGLRLIYYSQIVNDFQKGDIAEGYSVSREKKESFPLTVTSAQKNPTAFYLCASSISAGELFFGEGSRLTVL.

This sequence joins TRBV2 and TRBJ2-2; 7 bases line up with TRBD1. The V and J ends lost 6 bases and 10 bases, in that order; junction bases with no gene match: 5. CDR3 length: 12 residues. Germline V gives CDR1 SNHLY, CDR2 FYNNEI. CDR3: CASRVQGEELFF. The CDR3 bases are TGTGCCAGCAGAGTTCAGGGGGAGGAGCTGTTTTTT.

This chain connects TRBV4-1 to TRBJ1-1, with 7 nucleotides matching TRBD1. Per germline, CDR1 MGHRA and CDR2 YSYEKL. CDR3 size: 18 residues. Trimming took 3 bases from V and 1 from J; bases not matched to a gene: 14. The CDR3 DNA reads TGCGCCAGCAGCCATTCCTTGGGACAGATGGGACGGAACACTGAAGCTTTCTTT. It encodes CASSHSLGQMGRNTEAFF.

The chain has TRBV4-3 and TRBJ1-2; D ambiguous. Germline V gene data show CDR1 as LGHNA and CDR2 as YSLEER. Trimming took 1 base from V and 8 from J, leaving 14 bases between them. The CDR3 is 14 residues long. CDR3 sequence: CASSQVYPNQGYTF. The CDR3 DNA follows: TGCGCCAGCAGCCAAGTATACCCTAACCAAGGCTACACCTTC.

This clone was seen more than once but under ten times. CDR3 residues: CASSHDYTGELFF. The CDR3, as DNA: TGTGCCAGCAGCCATGATTACACCGGGGAGCTGTTTTTT. V is TRBV14 and J is TRBJ2-2; D is unclear. Germline CDR1 and CDR2: SGHDN and FVKESK. CDR3 size: 13 residues. V lost 3 bases, J lost 3 bases, and 5 bases lay in between.

The chain carries TRBV6-5 and TRBJ1-2, with 7 bases matching TRBD1. Looked up from germline, CDR1 is MNHEY and CDR2 is SVGAGI. V lost 2 bases, J lost 5 bases, and 5 bases stayed unmatched. CDR3 length: 14 amino acids. The CDR3 is CASSYGRGYYGYTF. CDR3 DNA: TGTGCCAGCAGTTACGGCAGGGGGTATTATGGCTACACCTTC.

The rearrangement joins TRBV9 to TRBJ1-1; no definite D call. V lost 4 bases, J lost 0 bases, and 7 bases lay in between. Germline CDR1 and CDR2: SGDLS and YYNGEE. The CDR3 is made up of 13 amino acids. In DNA form, the CDR3 reads TGTGCCAGCAGCAAAAATATGAACACTGAAGCTTTCTTT. Residues: CASSKNMNTEAFF.

The J gene is TRBJ2-3, the V gene TRBV5-6; TRBD2 aligns across 14 bases. The V and J ends lost 4 bases and 2 bases, in that order; junction bases with no gene match: 6. CDR1 SGHDT and CDR2 YYEEEE come from the germline V gene. The CDR3 is 17 amino acids. CDR3 loop: CASSPPGLAGVTDTQYF. Here the CDR3 DNA reads TGTGCCAGCAGCCCGCCGGGACTAGCGGGAGTCACAGATACGCAGTATTTT.

The genes are TRBV19 and TRBJ1-5; D call uncertain. Germline V gene lookup returns CDR1 LNHDA and CDR2 SQIVND (reference sequence). Deletions cut 6 bases from V and 7 bases from J, with 13 bases between. The CDR3 contains 13 residues. CDR3 nucleotide sequence: TGTGCCAGTAGCCCCAACCAGGTGCAGCCCCAGCATTTT. Residues: CASSPNQVQPQHF.

The J gene is TRBJ1-2, the V gene TRBV6-5; maybe TRBD1 (5 bases). This CDR3 region has 13 residues. Trimming took 2 bases from V and 7 from J, leaving 11 bases between them. Germline V CDR1 and CDR2: MNHEY, SVGAGI. CDR3: CASSYTQGSGYTF. Here the CDR3 DNA reads TGTGCCAGCAGTTACACTCAGGGTAGTGGCTACACCTTC.

The chain combines TRBV6-5 with TRBJ2-3; no reliable D call. With 4 bases removed from V and 3 bases from J, the gap between germline ends came to 8 bases. The CDR3 extends over 13 amino acids. Looked up from germline, CDR1 is MNHEY and CDR2 is SVGAGI. The CDR3 reads CASSLVATDTQYF. The DNA of the CDR3 is TGTGCCAGCAGTTTAGTCGCGACAGATACGCAGTATTTT.

The CDR3: CASSDGWSQPQHF. CDR3 DNA: TGTGCCAGCAGCGATGGGTGGAGTCAGCCCCAGCATTTT. The V call is TRBV9, the J call TRBJ1-5; D unclear. Per germline, CDR1 SGDLS and CDR2 YYNGEE. The CDR3 length is 13 residues. The V gene lost 3 bases and the J gene lost 6 bases, with 10 bases spanning the gap. Supplemented by reference TRBV9 and TRBJ1-5, the full variable domain reads DSGVTQTPKHLITATGQRVTLRCSPRSGDLSVYWYQQSLDQGLQFLIQYYNGEERAKGNILERFSAQQFPDLHSELNLSSLELGDSALYFCASSDGWSQPQHFGDGTRLSIL.

The chain joins TRBV25-1 to TRBJ1-1; unclear D gene. The CDR3 length is 17 residues. Looked up from germline, CDR1 is MGHDK and CDR2 is SYGVNS. Trimming took 1 base from V and 1 from J, leaving 16 bases between them. CDR3 DNA sequence: TGTGCCAGCAGTGAATTTAGGGCAGTGGGGAGGAACACTGAAGCTTTCTTT. It translates to CASSEFRAVGRNTEAFF.

This chain joins TRBV5-4 and TRBJ2-2; D might be TRBD2 (6 bases). The V end was cut by 3 bases, the J end by 1 base, with 10 bases between. CDR3 length: 15 residues. The V gene's germline CDR1 is SGHNT and CDR2 YYREEE (reference sequence). CDR3 nucleotide sequence: TGTGCCAGCAGCTCGACTAGTCGGAACACCGGGGAGCTGTTTTTT. The encoded protein is CASSSTSRNTGELFF.

V and J are TRBV4-3 and TRBJ1-2; D may be TRBD1 (5 bases). V gave up 4 bases and J gave up 1 base, with 16 bases separating them. The CDR3 sequence is 16 residues long. The germline V gene has CDR1 LGHNA and CDR2 YSLEER. The CDR3 spells CASSRTMGQGNYGYTF. For the CDR3, the DNA is TGCGCCAGCAGCCGAACCATGGGGCAGGGTAACTATGGCTACACCTTC.

This clone was seen once. The chain is built from TRBV4-1 and TRBJ1-4; 7 nucleotides match TRBD1. CDR1 and CDR2 (germline): MGHRA, YSYEKL. This CDR3 region has 18 residues. V was clipped by 5 bases and J by 0 bases; unmatched bases: 12. The DNA of the CDR3 is TGCGCCAGCAGCTTAGCGTCGGGGACAGTTGCAACTAATGAAAAACTGTTTTTT. Translation: CASSLASGTVATNEKLFF.

This chain connects TRBV11-2 to TRBJ1-1; maybe TRBD1 (6 bases). This CDR3 is 14 amino acids long. V lost 1 base and J lost 11, with 17 bases in between. Germline-derived CDR1 and CDR2 are SGHAT and FQNNGV. The CDR3 region has the DNA TGTGCCAGCAGCTTAGCTAGGACAGTGGCGGTGGCTTTCTTT. The encoded protein is CASSLARTVAVAFF.

The chain links TRBV5-1 to TRBJ1-6; TRBD1 agrees at 9 bases. CDR3 size: 14 residues. Germline V gene lookup returns CDR1 SGHRS and CDR2 YFSETQ. V dropped 4 bases and J dropped 6; count of bases not matched to a gene: 2. The CDR3 DNA is TGCGCCAGCAGCCTGGACAGGGGTAATTCACCCCTCCACTTT. Protein sequence: CASSLDRGNSPLHF.

The V and J genes are TRBV9 and TRBJ2-3; D gene uncertain. This CDR3 is 14 amino acids long. Trimming stripped 3 bases from V and 6 bases from J, with 14 bases between. Per germline, CDR1 SGDLS and CDR2 YYNGEE. The chain's CDR3 is CASSAGDVMDTQYF. CDR3 in DNA: TGTGCCAGCAGCGCTGGTGATGTTATGGATACGCAGTATTTT. Complete variable domain (other parts from reference TRBV9 and TRBJ2-3): DSGVTQTPKHLITATGQRVTLRCSPRSGDLSVYWYQQSLDQGLQFLIQYYNGEERAKGNILERFSAQQFPDLHSELNLSSLELGDSALYFCASSAGDVMDTQYFGPGTRLTVL.

The rearrangement joins TRBV6-5 to TRBJ2-7; TRBD1 agrees at 8 bases. CDR1 is MNHEY, CDR2 SVGAGI, per germline. The CDR3 is 15 amino acids. V lost 6 bases to trimming and J lost 4 bases; unmatched junction nucleotides: 11. The CDR3 nucleotides read TGTGCCAGCAGAGAGATAGGACAGGGACTTTACGAGCAGTACTTC. Translating gives CASREIGQGLYEQYF.

The chain combines TRBV15 with TRBJ1-5, with 8 bases fitting TRBD1. This CDR3 has 14 residues. V gave up 1 base and J gave up 6 bases; unmatched junction bases: 2. Germline CDR1 is LNHNV and CDR2 is YYDKDF (reference sequence). CDR3 in amino acids: CATSRGTGTQPQHF. The CDR3 coding sequence is TGTGCCACCAGCAGAGGGACAGGGACTCAGCCCCAGCATTTT. Full variable domain (remainder filled in from reference TRBV15 and TRBJ1-5): DAMVIQNPRYQVTQFGKPVTLSCSQTLNHNVMYWYQQKSSQAPKLLFHYYDKDFNNEADTPDNFQSRRPNTSFCFLDIRSPGLGDTAMYLCATSRGTGTQPQHFGDGTRLSIL.

The rearrangement joins TRBV6-5 to TRBJ1-1; maybe TRBD1 (5 bases). Germline CDR1 reads MNHEY; CDR2 reads SVGAGI. The CDR3 covers 15 residues. V lost 5 bases and J 5 bases, leaving 18 bases between the germline ends. DNA of the CDR3: TGTGCCAGCAGTCACCCGGGACGGAGGGAGACTGAAGCTTTCTTT. Its protein product is CASSHPGRRETEAFF.

This chain joins TRBV28 and TRBJ2-7; 10 bases line up with TRBD1. The CDR3 has 17 amino acids. The trim removed 6 bases at V and 2 bases at J, leaving 13 bases unmatched. Looked up from germline, CDR1 is MDHEN and CDR2 is SYDVKM. CDR3 coding DNA: TGTGCCAGCAGCTACCCGTGGGGGACAGGGGTACCCTACGAGCAGTACTTC. It translates to CASSYPWGTGVPYEQYF.

The rearrangement links TRBV5-1 to TRBJ2-3; 10 bases are shared with TRBD2. The germline CDR1 and CDR2 sequences are SGHRS and YFSETQ. V was pared by 5 bases and J by 1 base, with 4 bases of the junction left unmatched. This CDR3 is 15 amino acids long. Here the CDR3 DNA reads TGCGCCAGCAGGACTGGACTAGCGGGCACAGATACGCAGTATTTT. Its translation: CASRTGLAGTDTQYF.